This T cell receptor (beta chain) was retrieved from a study of cytomegalovirus exposure and HLA in healthy donors. This clone was recorded only once. PCR involved 60 Vbeta and 13 Jbeta primers. The protocol was immunoSEQ multiplex PCR, while the TCRdb copy is restricted to in-frame clones and leaves out a portion. Of 220,000 or so clones listed, about 74% were seen once; the top ten hold less than 2%. This CDR3 has 16 residues. The V segment lost 2 bases and the J segment 3 bases; nucleotides outside the gene matches: 8. CDR1 is MNHNS and CDR2 is SASEGT in the germline V gene. Material: PBMCs. The V call is TRBV6-1, the J call TRBJ2-7; 9 bases align to TRBD1. This clonotype was sampled from a woman aged 25 to 45 in good health and CMV-seronegative. CDR3 loop: CASSEHENRGLYEQYF. The CDR3 DNA is TGTGCCAGCAGTGAACACGAGAACAGGGGGCTCTACGAGCAGTACTTC.